A selection of T cell receptor beta chains follows, all from one sample in a study of blood T cell repertoires in COVID-19. Generated by immunoSEQ multiplex PCR, the TCRdb table keeps only in-frame clones and is missing some. The sample includes over 200,000 clones, about 79% seen only once; the top ten take approximately 2%. Sequencing was performed on peripheral blood. The source is a man between 35 and 55 years old who had recovered from COVID-19. Each CDR3 is given with its conserved first and last residue. D genes are given only for firm matches. Rows may omit the clone size; those that give it use once, few, many or a size class.

j_gene: TRBJ2-7
abundance: once
d_gene: TRBD1
v_gene: TRBV5-8
CDR3aa: CASRYYRGSYEQYF
CDR3nt: TGTGCCAGCAGGTACTACAGGGGGAGCTACGAGCAGTACTTC

j_gene: TRBJ2-7
abundance: few
d_gene: .
v_gene: TRBV11-3
CDR3aa: CASSLVAGAPYEQYF
CDR3nt: TGTGCCAGCAGCTTAGTGGCTGGGGCTCCCTACGAGCAGTACTTC

j_gene: TRBJ2-7
abundance: many
d_gene: .
v_gene: TRBV27
CDR3aa: CASSYIQNYEQYF
CDR3nt: TGTGCCAGCAGTTACATACAGAACTACGAGCAGTACTTC

j_gene: TRBJ2-5
abundance: few
d_gene: TRBD2
v_gene: TRBV6-1
CDR3aa: CASSEVRLAGGFLETQYF
CDR3nt: TGTGCCAGCAGTGAGGTGCGGCTGGCGGGGGGGTTTCTGGAGACCCAGTACTTC

j_gene: TRBJ2-7
abundance: .
d_gene: .
v_gene: TRBV4-1
CDR3aa: CASSQDEFLREQYF
CDR3nt: TGCGCCAGCAGCCAAGACGAGTTCTTACGGGAGCAGTACTTC

j_gene: TRBJ1-1
abundance: .
d_gene: .
v_gene: TRBV14
CDR3aa: CASTQAVNTEAFF
CDR3nt: TGTGCCAGCACCCAGGCAGTGAACACTGAAGCTTTCTTT

j_gene: TRBJ2-7
abundance: .
d_gene: .
v_gene: TRBV5-1
CDR3aa: CASSLQLTTYEQYF
CDR3nt: TGCGCCAGCAGCTTACAGCTAACCACCTACGAGCAGTACTTC

j_gene: TRBJ2-2
abundance: .
d_gene: .
v_gene: TRBV5-4
CDR3aa: CASSPASGELFF
CDR3nt: TGTGCCAGCAGCCCAGCTAGCGGGGAGCTGTTTTTT

j_gene: TRBJ2-3
abundance: .
d_gene: TRBD1
v_gene: TRBV29-1
CDR3aa: CSGTTGEDTQYF
CDR3nt: TGCAGCGGAACGACAGGGGAAGATACGCAGTATTTT

j_gene: TRBJ1-5
abundance: once
d_gene: .
v_gene: TRBV30
CDR3aa: CAWSAREGQPQHF
CDR3nt: TGTGCCTGGAGTGCCAGGGAAGGGCAGCCCCAGCATTTT

j_gene: TRBJ2-1
abundance: .
d_gene: TRBD2
v_gene: TRBV19
CDR3aa: CASSRQWTSGDSSYNEQFF
CDR3nt: TGTGCCAGTAGTCGCCAGTGGACTAGCGGGGACAGCTCCTACAATGAGCAGTTCTTC

j_gene: TRBJ1-6
abundance: .
d_gene: .
v_gene: TRBV6-5
CDR3aa: CASSYSAGRYNSPLHF
CDR3nt: TGTGCCAGCAGTTACTCGGCGGGACGTTATAATTCACCCCTCCACTTT

j_gene: TRBJ2-1
abundance: .
d_gene: TRBD2
v_gene: TRBV3-1/TRBV3-2
CDR3aa: CASSPPPGLAGGISYNEQFF
CDR3nt: TGTGCCAGCAGCCCTCCTCCGGGACTAGCGGGGGGTATCTCCTACAATGAGCAGTTCTTC

j_gene: TRBJ2-7
abundance: .
d_gene: .
v_gene: TRBV12-5
CDR3aa: CASAPIQAGLGEQYF
CDR3nt: TGTGCTAGTGCCCCTATACAGGCGGGACTTGGGGAGCAGTACTTC

j_gene: TRBJ2-5
abundance: .
d_gene: TRBD2
v_gene: TRBV7-2
CDR3aa: CATQPHNSGRALETQYF
CDR3nt: TGTGCCACCCAGCCCCACAATAGCGGGAGGGCCTTGGAGACCCAGTACTTC

j_gene: TRBJ2-1
abundance: .
d_gene: TRBD2
v_gene: TRBV6-1
CDR3aa: CASSEGLAGGQEQFF
CDR3nt: TGTGCCAGCAGTGAGGGACTAGCGGGGGGCCAGGAGCAGTTCTTC